This T cell receptor beta chain came from a study of Graves' ophthalmopathy and Graves' hyperthyroidism. A word on this clonotype: Its antigen is undetermined. This may come from a read error, since a much larger clone is one base off.

New diagnoses, under 2 months' duration, and ages 18 to 65 characterized the hyperthyroidism patients. Exclusion criteria comprised other autoimmune diseases, uncontrolled infections, pregnancy or lactation in patients. From RNA, the CDR3 regions of TCR beta chains were amplified and sequenced. An opening RT-PCR round employed HTBI primers and preceded a second-round multiplex PCR. MiXCR was run by TCRdb on the multiplex PCR reads, yielding one entry per CDR3 protein. In the table there are about 590,000 distinct CDR3 sequences, roughly 39% of which are singletons. CDR1 is SGHTA and CDR2 is FQGNSA in the germline V gene. The CDR3 runs 17 residues. Regarding the study as a whole: The model's ophthalmopathy progression predictions had approximately 69% sensitivity and approximately 72% specificity.

The clonotype comes from an adult man with Graves' hyperthyroidism. Sequencing input: peripheral blood or thyroid tissue (not recorded which). V usage is TRBV7-2 and J usage is TRBJ2-5; D is perhaps TRBD2 (6 bases). This CDR3 is CASSPLGAGSLQGTQYF. The CDR3 DNA sequence: TGTGCCAGCAGTCCCCTAGGGGCGGGGAGCCTCCAAGGGACCCAGTACTTC.